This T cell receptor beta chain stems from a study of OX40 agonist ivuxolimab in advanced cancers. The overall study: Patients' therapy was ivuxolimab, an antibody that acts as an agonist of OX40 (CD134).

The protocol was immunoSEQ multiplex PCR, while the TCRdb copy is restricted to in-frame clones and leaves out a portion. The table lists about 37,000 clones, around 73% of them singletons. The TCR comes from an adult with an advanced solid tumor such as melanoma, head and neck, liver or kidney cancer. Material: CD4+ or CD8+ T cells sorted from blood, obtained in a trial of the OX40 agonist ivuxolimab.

This CDR3 reads CATSRESSGVYNEQFF. The CDR3 region has the DNA TGTGCCACCAGCAGAGAATCGAGCGGGGTGTACAATGAGCAGTTCTTC. The rearrangement links TRBV15 to TRBJ2-1; 7 nucleotides align to TRBD2. The CDR3 spans 16 residues. Germline V gene lookup returns CDR1 LNHNV and CDR2 YYDKDF (reference sequence). J gave up 4 bases and V 0 bases, and 6 bases lay outside the gene matches.